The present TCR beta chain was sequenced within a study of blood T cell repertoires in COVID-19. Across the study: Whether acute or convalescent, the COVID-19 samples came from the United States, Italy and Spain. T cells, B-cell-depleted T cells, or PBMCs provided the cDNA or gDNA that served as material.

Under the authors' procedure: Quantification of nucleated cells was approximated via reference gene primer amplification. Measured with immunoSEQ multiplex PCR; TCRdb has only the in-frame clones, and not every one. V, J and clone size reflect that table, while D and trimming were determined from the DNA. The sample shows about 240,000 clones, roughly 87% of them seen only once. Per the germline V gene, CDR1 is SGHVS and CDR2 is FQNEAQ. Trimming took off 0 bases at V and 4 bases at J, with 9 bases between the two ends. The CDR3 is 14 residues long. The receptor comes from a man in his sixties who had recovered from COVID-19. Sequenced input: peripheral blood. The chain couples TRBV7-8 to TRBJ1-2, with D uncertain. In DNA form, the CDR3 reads TGTGCCAGCAGCTTAGCGAGGCAGATCTATGGCTACACCTTC. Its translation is CASSLARQIYGYTF.